The clone carrying this T cell receptor (beta chain) has just one count. Its target is unknown. These data come from a study of graft-versus-host responses after intestinal transplantation. Study-level results: GvH clones occurred in recipient marrow; some first appeared in ileum or blood.

The CDR3 loop spans 16 amino acids. Germline trimming cut 3 bases from V and 4 bases from J; bases unmatched to any gene: 8. CDR1 is SGHDN, CDR2 FVKESK, per germline. Assay: immunoSEQ multiplex PCR; the TCRdb copy retains only in-frame clones and omits some. The sample comprises 80,000 to 90,000 clones, 85% to 90% of which are singletons, and less than 0.12% rests with the top ten. Material: unstimulated CD4+ T cells sorted from spleen or lymph node cells, obtained before intestinal transplant. The rearrangement uses TRBV14 and TRBJ1-2, with TRBD1 matching over 10 bases. This receptor was obtained from a human donor who received an intestinal transplant. The CDR3 reads CASSQTGGGIAYGYTF. CDR3 nucleotide sequence: TGTGCCAGCAGCCAGACAGGGGGCGGAATTGCCTATGGCTACACCTTC.